This T cell receptor (beta chain) stems from a study of spatial heterogeneity in lung cancer. Study-level background: 72 TRACERx patients with early, untreated non-small cell lung cancer donated samples.

Germline CDR1 SEHNR, CDR2 FQNEAQ (reference sequence). This CDR3 has 15 residues. The trim removed 5 bases at V and 3 bases at J, leaving 6 bases unmatched. The time point denotes: blood at routine non-recurrence follow-up after resection. A single record per CDR3 protein comes from TCRdb applying MiXCR to the 5' RACE reads. The data show some 41,000 distinct CDR3 sequences, about 10% seen once. The starting material was PBMCs, obtained at follow-up. The chain combines TRBV7-9 with TRBJ2-2; 7 bases fit TRBD2. The TCR comes from a female donor with early-stage non-small cell lung cancer. CDR3 sequence: CASSPGLADTGELFF. The DNA of the CDR3 is TGTGCCAGCAGCCCCGGGCTAGCGGACACCGGGGAGCTGTTTTTT.